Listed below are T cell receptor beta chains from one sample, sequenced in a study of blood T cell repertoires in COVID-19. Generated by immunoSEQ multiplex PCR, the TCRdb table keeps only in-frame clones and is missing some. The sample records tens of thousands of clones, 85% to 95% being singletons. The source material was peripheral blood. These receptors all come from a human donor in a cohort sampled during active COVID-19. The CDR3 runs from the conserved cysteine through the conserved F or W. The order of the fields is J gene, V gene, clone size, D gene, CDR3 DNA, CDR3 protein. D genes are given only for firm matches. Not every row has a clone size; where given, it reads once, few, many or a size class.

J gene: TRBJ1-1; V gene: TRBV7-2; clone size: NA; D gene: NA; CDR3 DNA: TGTGCCAGCAGCTTATACAGGGAGAACACTGAAGCTTTCTTT; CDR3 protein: CASSLYRENTEAFF
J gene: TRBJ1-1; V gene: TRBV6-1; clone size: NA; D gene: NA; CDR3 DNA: TGTGCCAGCAGTGAAGCCAGAGGGATGAACACTGAAGCTTTCTTT; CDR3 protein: CASSEARGMNTEAFF
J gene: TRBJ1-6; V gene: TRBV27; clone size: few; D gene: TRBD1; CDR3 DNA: TGTGCCAGCAGTTTTTGGGGGGACAGAAAAGTCCCCTATAATTCACCCCTCCACTTT; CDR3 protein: CASSFWGDRKVPYNSPLHF
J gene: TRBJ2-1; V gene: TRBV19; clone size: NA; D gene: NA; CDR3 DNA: TGTGCCAGTAGGCAGGGGAATGAGCAGTTCTTC; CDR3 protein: CASRQGNEQFF
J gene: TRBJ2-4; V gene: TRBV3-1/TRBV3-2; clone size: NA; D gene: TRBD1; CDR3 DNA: TGTGCCAGCAGCCTACGTGCCGGGACAGGGGACATTCAGTACTTC; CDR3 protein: CASSLRAGTGDIQYF
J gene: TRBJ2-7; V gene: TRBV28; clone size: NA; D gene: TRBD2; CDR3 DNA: TGTGCCAGCAGTCCCAATTTGAGCGGGATCTCCTACGAGCAGTACTTC; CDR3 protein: CASSPNLSGISYEQYF
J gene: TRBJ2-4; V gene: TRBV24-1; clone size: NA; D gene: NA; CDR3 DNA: TGTGCCACCTCCCCGGGACATTTAGAAAACATTCAGTACTTC; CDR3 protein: CATSPGHLENIQYF
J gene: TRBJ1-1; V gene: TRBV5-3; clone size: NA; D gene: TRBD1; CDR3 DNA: TGTGCCAGAAGCTTGGCGGGACAGGGGGCGGTTTTCTCTGAAGCTTTCTTT; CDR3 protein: CARSLAGQGAVFSEAFF
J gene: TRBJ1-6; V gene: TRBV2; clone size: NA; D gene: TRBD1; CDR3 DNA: TGTGCCAGCAGTGAAGAGCAGGGGGTGTCACCCCTCCACTTT; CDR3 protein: CASSEEQGVSPLHF
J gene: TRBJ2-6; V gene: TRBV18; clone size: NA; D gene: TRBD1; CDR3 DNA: TGTGCCAGCTCACCACAGGGACAGTCTCTCGGATCCAACGTCCTGACTTTC; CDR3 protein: CASSPQGQSLGSNVLTF
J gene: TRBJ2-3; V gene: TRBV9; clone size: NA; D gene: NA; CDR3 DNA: TGTGCCAGCAGCGTATCATCACCCGGGTCTCTCGTGGGGCCAGATACGCAGTATTTT; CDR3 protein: CASSVSSPGSLVGPDTQYF
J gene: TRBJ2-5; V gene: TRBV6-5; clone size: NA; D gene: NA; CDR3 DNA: TGTGCCAGCAGGGATCCGGGACTGGGATCCGAGACCCAGTACTTC; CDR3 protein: CASRDPGLGSETQYF
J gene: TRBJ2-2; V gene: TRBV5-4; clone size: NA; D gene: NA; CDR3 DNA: TGTGCCAGCAGCTTTGGAGGGTTCGGGGAGCTGTTTTTT; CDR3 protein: CASSFGGFGELFF
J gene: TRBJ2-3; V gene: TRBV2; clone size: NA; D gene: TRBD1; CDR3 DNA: TGTGCCAGCGTACAGGGGGCTAGCACAGATACGCAGTATTTT; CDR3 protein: CASVQGASTDTQYF
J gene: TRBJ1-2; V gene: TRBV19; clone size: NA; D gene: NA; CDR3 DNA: TGTGCCAGTAGTATTGGCGGGACCGACGGGAATGGCTACACCTTC; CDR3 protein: CASSIGGTDGNGYTF
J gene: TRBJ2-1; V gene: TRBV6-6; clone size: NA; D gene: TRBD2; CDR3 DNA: TGTGCCAGCAGCTGGACCCCCCCCCGGACAGCGGGGGGGACCAATGAGCAGTTCTTC; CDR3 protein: CASSWTPPRTAGGTNEQFF
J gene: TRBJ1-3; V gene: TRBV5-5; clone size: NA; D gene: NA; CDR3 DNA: TGTGCCAGCGGCTTATCCTACAGGGTCGGGGAAAACACCATATATTTT; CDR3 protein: CASGLSYRVGENTIYF
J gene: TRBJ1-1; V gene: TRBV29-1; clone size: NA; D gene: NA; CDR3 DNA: TGCAGCGTGGGGAGAAGTATGAACACTGAAGCTTTCTTT; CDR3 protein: CSVGRSMNTEAFF
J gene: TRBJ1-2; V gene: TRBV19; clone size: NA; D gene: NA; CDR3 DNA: TGTGCCAGCTTACAGGGTGGCTATGGCTACACCTTC; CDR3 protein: CASLQGGYGYTF
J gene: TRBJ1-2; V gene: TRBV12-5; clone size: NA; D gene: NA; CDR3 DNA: TGTGCTAGTGGTTTGCTAACGGGGGAAGAAACTAACTATGGCTACACCTTC; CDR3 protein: CASGLLTGEETNYGYTF
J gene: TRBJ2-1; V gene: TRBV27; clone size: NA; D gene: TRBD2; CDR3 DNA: TGTGCCAGCAGTTCCGGGACTAGCGGCGTCAATGAGCAGTTCTTC; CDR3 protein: CASSSGTSGVNEQFF
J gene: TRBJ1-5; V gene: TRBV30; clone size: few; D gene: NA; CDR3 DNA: TGTGCCTGGAGCCGTGCCCGGTCTTTCAATCAGCCCCAGCATTTT; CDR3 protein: CAWSRARSFNQPQHF
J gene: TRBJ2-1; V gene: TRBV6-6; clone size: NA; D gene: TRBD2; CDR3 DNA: TGTGCCAGCTTTCCAGCGGGGGGTCGGGAGCAGTTCTTC; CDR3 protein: CASFPAGGREQFF
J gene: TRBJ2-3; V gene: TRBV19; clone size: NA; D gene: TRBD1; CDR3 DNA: TGTGCCAGTAGTCCTCCCCTTGGCGGGACAGGGAGCACAGATACGCAGTATTTT; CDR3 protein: CASSPPLGGTGSTDTQYF
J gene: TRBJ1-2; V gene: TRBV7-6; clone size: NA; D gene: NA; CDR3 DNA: TGTGCCAGCAGCCCTGTGGTATGGGGGCCTGGCGCACCAAATAACTATGGCTACACCTTC; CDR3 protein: CASSPVVWGPGAPNNYGYTF
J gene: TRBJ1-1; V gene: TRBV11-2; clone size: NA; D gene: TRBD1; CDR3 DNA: TGTGCCAGCAGCTTAGGGGTTAGAGGACAGGTGAACACTGAAGCTTTCTTT; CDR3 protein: CASSLGVRGQVNTEAFF
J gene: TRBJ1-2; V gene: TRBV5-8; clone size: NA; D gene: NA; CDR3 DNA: TGTGCCAGCAGCCCATACGATGTGGGGGCATCATACGGCTACACCTTC; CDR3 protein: CASSPYDVGASYGYTF
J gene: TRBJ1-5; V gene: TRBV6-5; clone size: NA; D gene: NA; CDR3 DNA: TGTGCCAGCAGTTACGCAGGGAGCAATCAGCCCCAGCATTTT; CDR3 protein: CASSYAGSNQPQHF
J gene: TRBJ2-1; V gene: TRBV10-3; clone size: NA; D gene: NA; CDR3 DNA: TGTGCCATCACCCCCGGGATTCCTGAAAACGATGAGCAGTTCTTC; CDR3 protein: CAITPGIPENDEQFF
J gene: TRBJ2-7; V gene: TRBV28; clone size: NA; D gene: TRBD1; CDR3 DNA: TGTGCCAGCAGCCGATGGACAGGGCGTAGCTCCTACGAGCAGTACTTC; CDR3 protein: CASSRWTGRSSYEQYF
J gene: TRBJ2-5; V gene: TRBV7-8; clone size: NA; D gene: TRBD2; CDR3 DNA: TGTGCCAGCAGCTCGGGACTAGCGGGGGAAGGGGAGACCCAGTACTTC; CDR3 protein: CASSSGLAGEGETQYF
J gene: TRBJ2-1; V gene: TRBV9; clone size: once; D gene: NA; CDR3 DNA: TGTGCCAGCAGCCCGCGGCGGGATGAGCAGTTCTTC; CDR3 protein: CASSPRRDEQFF
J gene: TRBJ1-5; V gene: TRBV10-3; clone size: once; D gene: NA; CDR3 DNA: TGTGCCATCAGTGACCCCGACTCTGAGCCCCAGCATTTT; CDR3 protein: CAISDPDSEPQHF
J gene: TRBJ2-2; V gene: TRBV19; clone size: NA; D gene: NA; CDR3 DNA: TGTGCCAGTAGAAGACAGACAGAGAACACCGGGGAGCTGTTTTTT; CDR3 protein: CASRRQTENTGELFF
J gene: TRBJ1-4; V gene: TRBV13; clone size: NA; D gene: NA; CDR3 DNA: TGTGCCAGCAGCTCCCGGGAGGGACGAGGTGAAAAACTGTTTTTT; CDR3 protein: CASSSREGRGEKLFF
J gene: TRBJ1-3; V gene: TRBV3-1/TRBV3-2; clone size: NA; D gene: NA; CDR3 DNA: TGTGCCAGCAGCCAAGATACGACTGCGGGAAACACCATATATTTT; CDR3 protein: CASSQDTTAGNTIYF
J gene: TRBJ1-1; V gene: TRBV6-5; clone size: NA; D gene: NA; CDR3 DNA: TGTGCCAGCAGTTACGACAGGAACACTGAAGCTTTCTTT; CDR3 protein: CASSYDRNTEAFF